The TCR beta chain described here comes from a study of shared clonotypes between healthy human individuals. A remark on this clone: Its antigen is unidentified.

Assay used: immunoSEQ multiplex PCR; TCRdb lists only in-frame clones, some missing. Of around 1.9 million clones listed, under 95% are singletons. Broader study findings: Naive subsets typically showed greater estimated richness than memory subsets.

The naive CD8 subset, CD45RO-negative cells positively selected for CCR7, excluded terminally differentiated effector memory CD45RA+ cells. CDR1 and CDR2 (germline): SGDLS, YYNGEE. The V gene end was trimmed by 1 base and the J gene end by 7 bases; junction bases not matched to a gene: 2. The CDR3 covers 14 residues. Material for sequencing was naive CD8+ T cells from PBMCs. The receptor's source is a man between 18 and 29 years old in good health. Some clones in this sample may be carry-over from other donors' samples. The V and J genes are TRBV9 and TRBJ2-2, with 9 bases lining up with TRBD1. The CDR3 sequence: CASSVTGGIGELFF. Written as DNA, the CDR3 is TGTGCCAGCAGCGTAACAGGGGGCATCGGGGAGCTGTTTTTT.